This T cell receptor (beta chain) emerged from a study of PD-L1 blockade in urothelial cancer. At the level of the study: Atezolizumab 1,200 mg was given intravenously every 3 weeks, starting 2014.

Time point noted: pretreatment peripheral blood. TCRdb keeps only in-frame clones here, not all; method: immunoSEQ multiplex PCR. Of 50,000 to 75,000 clones in the sample, 81% were seen once. Germline CDR1 is SGHAT and CDR2 is FQNNGV. V dropped 4 bases and J dropped 6; count of bases not matched to a gene: 9. This CDR3 spans 15 amino acids. The receptor was derived from a man between 65 and 85 years old with urothelial cancer. V and J are TRBV11-2 and TRBJ2-7; 10 nucleotides align to TRBD2. The source was PBMCs, collected around atezolizumab (anti-PD-L1) treatment. In DNA form, the CDR3 reads TGTGCCAGCAGCTGGGGCCTAGCGGGAGCAGGCGAGCAGTACTTC. This sequence encodes CASSWGLAGAGEQYF.